This T cell receptor (beta chain) stems from a study of blood T cells in healthy people across ages. Study-wide points: Long-lived donors had more naive CD4+ cells and higher diversity than aged donors. Diversity figures derived from one million T cells were judged to underestimate the true value.

This CDR3 comprises 17 residues. Primers used in a second PCR of roughly 7 to 12 cycles were a sample-barcoded 5' primer and a J-beta primer mix. Each CDR3 protein gets one entry after TCRdb re-called the 5' RACE reads with MiXCR. The sample records more than 800,000 distinct CDR3 sequences, roughly 26% being singletons. Every sample gave at least 6 micrograms of total RNA when it was extracted. Worth noting for this clonotype: Its antigen is still unknown.

The clonotype was recovered from a woman aged 80 or over in good health. The rearrangement links TRBV21-1 to TRBJ2-5; the D call in the table, TRBD2, was not verified against the DNA. TRBV21-1 is a listed pseudogene. Sequenced sample: blood. In DNA form, the CDR3 reads TGTGCCAACCTGAAGGGGCCCCAAGGGGAAGAGAGCGAGACCCAGTACTTC. Translating it yields CANLKGPQGEESETQYF.